These T cell receptor beta chains were read from a single sample in a study of T cell responses to AZD1222 COVID-19 vaccine. Profiling relied on immunoSEQ multiplex PCR, and the TCRdb table lists in-frame clones only, not all of them. The sample includes tens of thousands of clones, about 86% of them seen just once. The sequencing here drew on peripheral blood, taken 28 days after the second AZD1222 dose. Receptor source: an adult who received the AZD1222 COVID-19 vaccine. The CDR3 runs from the conserved cysteine through the conserved F or W. A D gene is named only where the DNA matches it firmly. Only part of the rows carry a size: once, few, many, or a class if the clone is expanded.

size	V	D	J	DNA	CDR3
.	TRBV7-3	.	TRBJ2-2	TGTGCCAGCAGCTTAAATAGGGTCGAGAACACCGGGGAGCTGTTTTTT	CASSLNRVENTGELFF
.	TRBV9	.	TRBJ2-2	TGTGCCAGCAGCTCCCCCGTGGCAGCGAACACCGGGGAGCTGTTTTTT	CASSSPVAANTGELFF
few	TRBV28	.	TRBJ1-1	TGTGCCAGCAGTTTAGCCGGGACCGCGTTTATGAACACTGAAGCTTTCTTT	CASSLAGTAFMNTEAFF
.	TRBV11-2	.	TRBJ1-4	TGTGCCAGCAGCTTAGCTTGGCAGGGCAATGAAAAACTGTTTTTT	CASSLAWQGNEKLFF
.	TRBV5-1	.	TRBJ1-6	TGCGCCAGCAGCTCACTACCGACCTACCCCGGACAGACTTATAATTCACCCCTCCACTTT	CASSSLPTYPGQTYNSPLHF
.	TRBV3-1/TRBV3-2	.	TRBJ1-2	TGTGCCAGCAGCCAAGATAATACTGGGAGTGGCTATGGCTACACCTTC	CASSQDNTGSGYGYTF
.	TRBV9	.	TRBJ2-1	TGTGCCAGCAGCCAACTGGCGGCAGGGGCGGTCAATGAGCAGTTCTTC	CASSQLAAGAVNEQFF
.	TRBV6-5	.	TRBJ1-3	TGTGCCAGCAGCCCGTTCGGGGGTGACACCATATATTTT	CASSPFGGDTIYF
.	TRBV19	TRBD1	TRBJ2-2	TGTGCCAGTAGCTTCCCGGGACAGCCCCGTGGTCTGCCCGGGGAGCTGTTTTTT	CASSFPGQPRGLPGELFF
few	TRBV4-1	TRBD1	TRBJ1-2	TGCGCCAGCAGCCAGCCGGGACAGGGACCTAACTATGGCTACACCTTC	CASSQPGQGPNYGYTF
.	TRBV18	.	TRBJ1-3	TGTGCCAGCTCACCAGTTTGGCCAATCGCACCGACCGGGACATCTGGAAACACCATATATTTT	CASSPVWPIAPTGTSGNTIYF
.	TRBV28	.	TRBJ1-6	TGTGCCAGCAGTGCCCGGGCAGCTTATAATTCACCCCTCCACTTT	CASSARAAYNSPLHF
.	TRBV10-1	TRBD1	TRBJ1-3	TGCGCATTATACCGGGACAGGGGAAACACCATATATTTT	CALYRDRGNTIYF
.	TRBV4-2	TRBD2	TRBJ2-7	TGTGCCAGCAGCCAAGATCCTAGCGGGGGAGAGCAGTACTTC	CASSQDPSGGEQYF
.	TRBV5-6	.	TRBJ1-2	TGTGCCAGCAGCCCACAGTCAGGGTCCTCCTATGGCTACACCTTC	CASSPQSGSSYGYTF
.	TRBV3-1/TRBV3-2	.	TRBJ2-6	TGTGCCAGCAGCCCAACACTAGCCGGGGCCAACGTCCTGACTTTC	CASSPTLAGANVLTF
once	TRBV2	.	TRBJ1-5	TGTGCCAGCAGTGGGACTGGAGCCGCCCAGCATTTT	CASSGTGAAQHF
.	TRBV6-1	TRBD2	TRBJ2-1	TGTGCCAGCGCCCCTAGCGGAAAAAATGAGCAGTTCTTC	CASAPSGKNEQFF